Following are 22 T cell receptor beta chains from one sample sequenced in a study of Tregs in tolerant kidney transplant recipients. Sequenced by immunoSEQ multiplex PCR; TCRdb stores in-frame clones only, minus some. The top ten clones hold about 3.8% of a sample with roughly 64,000 clones, 87% of them seen once. Mixed chimerism was transient after nonmyeloablative marrow transplants from related graft donors. The starting material was CD4+ T cells from blood (PBMCs), obtained 6 months after the transplant. These receptors all stem from a human patient who received a combined kidney and bone marrow transplant. Some T cells may trace back to the graft donor.

The chain joins TRBV29-1 to TRBJ2-5; 7 bases line up with TRBD1. Germline V gene data show CDR1 as SQVTM and CDR2 as ANQGSEA. V dropped 4 bases and J dropped 0; count of bases not matched to a gene: 8. The CDR3 consists of 15 residues. CDR3 region: CSVARPGGHQETQYF. For the CDR3, the DNA is TGCAGCGTTGCACGACCAGGGGGACACCAAGAGACCCAGTACTTC.

The chain couples TRBV9 to TRBJ2-3, with 9 bases lining up with TRBD1. CDR1 and CDR2 (germline): SGDLS, YYNGEE. V lost 4 bases and J lost 2; bases outside the gene matches: 2. The CDR3 consists of 14 residues. The CDR3 DNA reads TGTGCCAGCAGCAGGGACAGGGTCACAGATACGCAGTATTTT. Translated, it gives CASSRDRVTDTQYF. Full variable domain (missing parts from reference TRBV9 and TRBJ2-3): DSGVTQTPKHLITATGQRVTLRCSPRSGDLSVYWYQQSLDQGLQFLIQYYNGEERAKGNILERFSAQQFPDLHSELNLSSLELGDSALYFCASSRDRVTDTQYFGPGTRLTVL.

This rearrangement joins TRBV10-1 to TRBJ2-3; 14 positions match TRBD2. The germline gives CDR1 WNHNN, CDR2 SYGVQD (reference sequence). Trimming at V came to 7 bases and at J to 3 bases, leaving 9 bases not matched to a gene. The CDR3 extends over 17 amino acids. The CDR3 here is CASNVRTSGGTTDTQYF. The CDR3, as DNA: TGCGCCAGCAATGTTAGGACTAGCGGGGGGACAACAGATACGCAGTATTTT.

The rearrangement uses TRBV4-1 and TRBJ1-5; TRBD1 agrees at 9 bases. V shed 5 bases and J 3 bases; nucleotides not matched to a gene: 5. This CDR3 has 15 amino acids. Germline assignment: CDR1 MGHRA and CDR2 YSYEKL. CDR3 sequence reads: CASSFRDRDNQPQHF. The DNA of the CDR3 is TGCGCCAGCAGCTTTCGGGACAGGGACAATCAGCCCCAGCATTTT.

CDR3 DNA: TGTGCCAGTAGTATAGGGGGACGGGACTGGAGGAGAGAGCAGTTCTTC. This encodes CASSIGGRDWRREQFF. The rearrangement links TRBV19 to TRBJ2-1; D is perhaps TRBD2 (6 bases). Looked up from germline, CDR1 is LNHDA and CDR2 is SQIVND (reference sequence). Trimming pared 1 base from V and 10 bases from J, leaving 20 bases between. The CDR3 is 16 residues long. Based on the CDR3 plus reference TRBV19 and TRBJ2-1, the full variable domain is DGGITQSPKYLFRKEGQNVTLSCEQNLNHDAMYWYRQDPGQGLRLIYYSQIVNDFQKGDIAEGYSVSREKKESFPLTVTSAQKNPTAFYLCASSIGGRDWRREQFFGPGTRLTVL.

The rearrangement links TRBV6-1 to TRBJ2-7; D uncertain. Germline assignment: CDR1 MNHNS and CDR2 SASEGT. Trimming took 5 bases from V and 2 from J, leaving 16 bases between them. This CDR3 region has 15 residues. The CDR3 nucleotides are TGTGCCAGCAGTCTCATTGACAAATTTGCCTACGAGCAGTACTTC. Translation: CASSLIDKFAYEQYF.

This clone was recorded once. CDR3 nucleotides: TGTGCCAGCAGTGACCGGGACCCACAGGGAGATACGCAGTATTTT. Its protein is CASSDRDPQGDTQYF. The rearrangement links TRBV6-1 to TRBJ2-3; tentatively, D is TRBD1 (6 bases). V lost 3 bases and J lost 5, with 15 bases in between. Germline V gene sequence: CDR1 MNHNS, CDR2 SASEGT. This CDR3 is 15 amino acids long.

V gene TRBV18 combines with J gene TRBJ2-7, with 7 bases matching TRBD2. The V segment lost 3 bases and the J segment 1 base; nucleotides outside the gene matches: 0. The CDR3 covers 13 residues. Germline V CDR1 and CDR2: KGHSH, LQKENI. The CDR3 here is CASSPSGSYEQYF. CDR3 DNA: TGTGCCAGCTCACCTAGCGGGTCCTACGAGCAGTACTTC.

The chain recombines TRBV5-1 with TRBJ2-7; D ambiguous. The germline gives CDR1 SGHRS, CDR2 YFSETQ. With 4 bases removed from V and 0 bases from J, the gap between germline ends came to 11 bases. This CDR3 contains 14 residues. The CDR3 sequence: CASSPQSSSYEQYF. The CDR3 DNA follows: TGCGCCAGCAGCCCGCAGTCTAGCTCCTACGAGCAGTACTTC.

This clone appeared once. The genes are TRBV4-1 and TRBJ1-3, with D tentatively TRBD1 (5 bases). This CDR3 region has 15 residues. Germline CDR1 is MGHRA and CDR2 is YSYEKL. V dropped 1 base and J dropped 6 bases, with 13 bases sitting between them. CDR3 sequence: CASSQGYQGLNTIYF. The CDR3 DNA follows: TGCGCCAGCAGCCAAGGTTATCAGGGTTTAAACACCATATATTTT.

The chain combines TRBV4-2 with TRBJ2-1, with D tentatively TRBD1 (6 bases). The CDR3 covers 15 residues. V shed 3 bases and J shed 4 bases, with 13 bases lying between them. Germline values: CDR1 LGHNA, CDR2 YNFKEQ. The CDR3 DNA reads TGTGCCAGCAGCCAGTACAGGGACGCATACAATGAGCAGTTCTTC. Translation gives CASSQYRDAYNEQFF.

The gene calls are TRBV30 and TRBJ1-2, with 9 nucleotides matching TRBD1. V shed 5 bases, J shed 8 bases, and the junction held 9 bases outside the gene matches. CDR1 and CDR2 (germline): GTSNPN, SVGIG (reference sequence). The CDR3 sequence is 13 residues long. CDR3 amino acids: CAWGTGNTGGYTF. CDR3 nucleotides: TGTGCCTGGGGGACAGGGAATACTGGAGGCTACACCTTC.

CDR3: CASSLAGGLGTDTQYF. CDR3 bases: TGCGCCAGCAGCTTGGCCGGGGGGCTCGGCACAGATACGCAGTATTTT. This chain connects TRBV5-1 to TRBJ2-3; D might be TRBD2 (7 bases). Trimming shortened V by 0 bases and J by 1 base, and 12 bases separated the two germline ends. The CDR3 consists of 16 residues. Germline values: CDR1 SGHRS, CDR2 YFSETQ.

V gene TRBV5-4 combines with J gene TRBJ2-7, with TRBD1 matching 7 bases. Germline trimming cut 4 bases from V and 1 base from J; bases unmatched to any gene: 5. Germline loops: CDR1 SGHNT, CDR2 YYREEE (reference sequence). CDR3 length: 14 residues. The CDR3 DNA reads TGTGCCAGCAGCCGGGAACAGGGGTCCTACGAGCAGTACTTC. Amino acid sequence: CASSREQGSYEQYF.

The rearrangement uses TRBV18 and TRBJ2-5; 11 positions agree with TRBD2. The CDR3 has 16 amino acids. Germline V gene lookup returns CDR1 KGHSH and CDR2 LQKENI. V was pared by 1 base and J by 5 bases, with 6 bases of the junction left unmatched. The CDR3 DNA follows: TGTGCCAGCTCACCACGAGCTAGCGGGGGGTTCGAGACCCAGTACTTC. Its protein is CASSPRASGGFETQYF.

The chain recombines TRBV7-2 with TRBJ2-2; tentatively, D is TRBD2 (6 bases). Per germline, CDR1 SGHTA and CDR2 FQGNSA. The CDR3 is made up of 17 amino acids. Trimming removed 0 bases at V and 4 bases at J, with 15 bases between. CDR3 coding DNA: TGTGCCAGCAGCTTAGCGGTTCGTAGCGGATCCACCGGGGAGCTGTTTTTT. Translated: CASSLAVRSGSTGELFF.

This clone was counted between two and nine times. The gene calls are TRBV5-1 and TRBJ2-2; D gene ambiguous. This CDR3 is 15 amino acids long. The germline V gene has CDR1 SGHRS and CDR2 YFSETQ. V lost 1 base and J lost 2, with 9 bases in between. The CDR3 nucleotides are TGCGCCAGCAGCTTGAATCCGTTAAACACCGGGGAGCTGTTTTTT. Encoded protein: CASSLNPLNTGELFF.

The chain recombines TRBV7-2 with TRBJ1-2; 10 nucleotides agree with TRBD1. Germline lookup yields CDR1 SGHTA and CDR2 FQGNSA. Trimming took 3 bases from V and 8 from J; bases not matched to a gene: 6. The CDR3 is made up of 14 amino acids. CDR3 DNA: TGTGCCAGCAGCTTCCCGGGACAGGGGATAGGCTACACCTTC. Its protein product is CASSFPGQGIGYTF. Full variable domain (remainder filled in from reference TRBV7-2 and TRBJ1-2): GAGVSQSPSNKVTEKGKDVELRCDPISGHTALYWYRQSLGQGLEFLIYFQGNSAPDKSGLPSDRFSAERTGGSVSTLTIQRTQQEDSAVYLCASSFPGQGIGYTFGSGTRLTVV.

The rearrangement uses TRBV30 and TRBJ1-1; D is ambiguous. Germline V lookup: CDR1 GTSNPN, CDR2 SVGIG (reference sequence). V lost 2 bases to trimming and J lost 5 bases, with 9 bases between them. The CDR3 runs to 12 residues. The CDR3 protein is CAWSYRGTEAFF. The CDR3 DNA reads as TGTGCCTGGAGTTACCGCGGGACTGAAGCTTTCTTT. Looking up the rest from reference TRBV30 and TRBJ1-1 gives the full variable domain: SQTIHQWPATLVQPVGSPLSLECTVEGTSNPNLYWYRQAAGRGLQLLFYSVGIGQISSEVPQNLSASRPQDRQFILSSKKLLLSDSGFYLCAWSYRGTEAFFGQGTRLTVV.

This chain uses TRBV5-1 with TRBJ2-7; TRBD1 agrees at 7 bases. CDR3 size: 12 residues. The germline gives CDR1 SGHRS, CDR2 YFSETQ. The V and J ends lost 7 bases and 6 bases, in that order; junction bases with no gene match: 7. As DNA, the CDR3 is TGCGCCAGCTCGGAAGGGGGCTTCGAGCAGTACTTC. Protein sequence: CASSEGGFEQYF.

This clone occurred once. The chain links TRBV2 to TRBJ1-5, with 7 bases identical to TRBD1. CDR3 length: 15 residues. Germline V gene sequence: CDR1 SNHLY, CDR2 FYNNEI. V shed 4 bases, J shed 2 bases, and the junction held 5 bases outside the gene matches. In DNA, the CDR3 is TGTGCCAGCAGTGTCGACAGGGTGGGCAATCAGCCCCAGCATTTT. It specifies CASSVDRVGNQPQHF.

The chain links TRBV7-7 to TRBJ2-1, with TRBD2 identical over 9 bases. The germline CDR1 and CDR2 sequences are SSHAT and FNYEAQ (reference sequence). J lost 3 bases, V lost 5 bases, and 8 bases had no gene match. The CDR3 loop spans 16 amino acids. Written as DNA, the CDR3 is TGTGCCAGCAGCAAATATACTAGCGGGTACTACAATGAGCAGTTCTTC. This translates into CASSKYTSGYYNEQFF.